The TCR beta chain described here comes from a study of blood T cell repertoires in COVID-19. In its sample, this clone was seen a few times. Germline V lookup: CDR1 LNHDA, CDR2 SQIVND (reference sequence). The V segment lost 6 bases and the J segment 2 bases; nucleotides outside the gene matches: 10. The CDR3 loop spans 16 amino acids. The data were produced by immunoSEQ multiplex PCR, yet TCRdb's version contains in-frame clones alone and is incomplete. This repertoire shows around 110,000 clones, less than 80% found once; its top ten account for roughly 6%. This receptor was identified in an elderly man with COVID-19, enrolled during active disease. Sequencing used peripheral blood. V gene TRBV19 combines with J gene TRBJ2-1; 7 nucleotides agree with TRBD2. The DNA for the CDR3 is TGTGCCAGTAGCCTACGGGCTAGCGGTACCTACAATGAGCAGTTCTTC. This translates into CASSLRASGTYNEQFF.